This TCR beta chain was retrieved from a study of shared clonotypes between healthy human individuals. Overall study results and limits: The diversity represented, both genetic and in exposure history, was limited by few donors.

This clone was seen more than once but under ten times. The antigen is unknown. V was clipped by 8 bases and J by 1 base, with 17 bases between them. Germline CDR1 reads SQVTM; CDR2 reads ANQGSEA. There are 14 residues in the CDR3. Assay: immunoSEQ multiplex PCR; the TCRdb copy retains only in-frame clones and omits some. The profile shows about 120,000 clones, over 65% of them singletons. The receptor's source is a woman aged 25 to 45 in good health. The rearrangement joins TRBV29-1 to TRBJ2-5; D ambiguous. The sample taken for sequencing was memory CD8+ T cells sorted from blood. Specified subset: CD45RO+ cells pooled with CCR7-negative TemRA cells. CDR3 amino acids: CSCISFERQETQYF. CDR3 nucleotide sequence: TGCAGCTGCATATCATTTGAGCGCCAAGAGACCCAGTACTTC.